This T cell receptor beta chain was identified in a study of CD8 T cells in ankylosing spondylitis. The study, taken as a whole, reports: Reportedly, matched ankylosing spondylitis synovial fluid was significantly enriched for disease-linked clones. Earlier literature documents some of the motif variants in reactive arthritis synovial fluid and blood. Fewer than ten highly homologous variants made up a TCR beta motif that seemed to typify ankylosing spondylitis blood.

Trimming pared 6 bases from V and 5 bases from J, leaving 7 bases between. The CDR3 loop spans 11 amino acids. This clonotype was observed at least ten times. What it binds is unknown. 5'-RACE, quantitative and with molecular barcodes, yielded the TCR beta libraries. TCRdb recomputed calls from the 5' RACE reads with MiXCR, one row per CDR3 protein. The table includes 200,000 to 250,000 distinct CDR3 sequences, around 6.6% detected once. The V gene is TRBV12-3 or TRBV12-4, the J gene TRBJ2-5; TRBD1 or TRBD2 may be the D gene (5 bases each). The sample comprised blood, either unsorted or a sorted T cell fraction (not recorded which). The TCR originated in a male donor with ankylosing spondylitis. The CDR3: CASRGEETQYF. CDR3 coding DNA: TGTGCCAGCAGGGGGGAGGAGACCCAGTACTTC.